These T cell receptor beta chains were read from a single sample in a study of beta chain features in type 1 diabetes. TCRdb keeps only in-frame clones here, not all; method: immunoSEQ multiplex PCR. Altogether 25,000 to 30,000 clones are present, roughly 45% being singletons, with the ten largest covering 0.3%. Specimen: stem cell memory CD4+ T cells from blood. Receptors originate from a man younger than 45 with type 1 diabetes. Both conserved end residues are trimmed from each CDR3.

V gene,J gene,CDR3 protein
TRBV19,TRBJ2-3,ASSFRTGTNTQY
TRBV5-1,TRBJ1-5,ASSFGQNQPQH
TRBV7-8,TRBJ1-1,ASSPRQGATRNTEAF
TRBV7-8,TRBJ1-1,ASSFDRGREAF
TRBV30,TRBJ1-2,AWSVGTAYGYT
TRBV9,TRBJ2-1,ASSSTIAGGTNEQF
TRBV19,TRBJ2-1,ASKAKAGGPNNEQF
TRBV5-1,TRBJ2-2,ASSQLAGSTGELF
TRBV7-9,TRBJ2-1,ASSLSIGGQF
TRBV18,TRBJ1-1,ASSPPGLKYTEAF
TRBV5-8,TRBJ1-2,ASSERQPYGYT
TRBV10-3,TRBJ2-7,AISSVGQGTYEQY
TRBV5-1,TRBJ1-1,ASSLGDRVMTEAF
TRBV11-2,TRBJ1-1,ASSADGTFRTEAF
TRBV19,TRBJ1-5,ASSTVAGRNSNQPQH
TRBV11-3,TRBJ1-2,ASSEPPGVDGYT
TRBV6-5,TRBJ2-3,ASSYSWSSDTQY
TRBV12-5,TRBJ1-5,ASGPTDREAQH
TRBV5-6,TRBJ2-5,ASSYFRGGQETQY
TRBV29-1,TRBJ2-5,SQGQGALETQY
TRBV6-6,TRBJ2-3,ASSPGVTDTQY
TRBV7-2,TRBJ2-2,ASSFDASGGRNTGELF
TRBV7-2,TRBJ1-5,ASSLGQGAYQPQH
TRBV7-8,TRBJ2-3,ASSPRQDTDTQY
TRBV5-1,TRBJ1-4,ASSKGQGGEKLF
TRBV5-4,TRBJ2-3,ASSLGGLAGERGRTDTQY
TRBV4-2,TRBJ2-7,ASSQGGAGTVAYEQY
TRBV2,TRBJ2-2,ASSAGSRNTGELF
TRBV30,TRBJ2-1,AWRSGRTTGDEQF
TRBV7-2,TRBJ2-2,ASSLPGTTGSGELF
TRBV5-1,TRBJ1-1,ASSLLGGGANTEAF
TRBV19,TRBJ2-7,ASSTGTWPSYEQY
TRBV7-6,TRBJ2-7,ASSLASTYEQY
TRBV30,TRBJ2-7,AWSPGTPGGEQY
TRBV2,TRBJ1-1,ASSQWASGNTEAF
TRBV5-1,TRBJ2-1,ASSLDASAYNEQF
TRBV9,TRBJ2-2,ASSVRGGDTGELF
TRBV7-2,TRBJ2-3,ASSLNYYTDTQY
TRBV19,TRBJ2-5,ASKTSGGPGETQY
TRBV6-5,TRBJ2-2,ASSYQGQGIGELF
TRBV7-9,TRBJ1-2,ASSRKTGTGTNYGYT
TRBV9,TRBJ1-5,ASSANPRGGQPQH
TRBV11-2,TRBJ1-1,ASSLGLPRGTREAF
TRBV4-2,TRBJ1-1,ASSPGTDNTEAF
TRBV6-1,TRBJ1-5,ASSEAGQPYQPQH
TRBV20-1,TRBJ1-1,SAEDGQAF
TRBV27,TRBJ1-2,ASIQGQTYGYT